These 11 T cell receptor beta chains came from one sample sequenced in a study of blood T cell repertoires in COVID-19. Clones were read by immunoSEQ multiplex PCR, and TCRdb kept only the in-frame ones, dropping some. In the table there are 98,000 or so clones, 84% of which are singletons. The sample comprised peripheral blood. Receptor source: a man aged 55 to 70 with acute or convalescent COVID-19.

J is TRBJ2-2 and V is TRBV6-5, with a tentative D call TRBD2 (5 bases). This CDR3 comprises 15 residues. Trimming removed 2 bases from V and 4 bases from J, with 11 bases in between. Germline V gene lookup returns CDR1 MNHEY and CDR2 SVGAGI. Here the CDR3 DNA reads TGTGCCAGCAGTTACAGGGAAGGGAGCACCGGGGAGCTGTTTTTT. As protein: CASSYREGSTGELFF.

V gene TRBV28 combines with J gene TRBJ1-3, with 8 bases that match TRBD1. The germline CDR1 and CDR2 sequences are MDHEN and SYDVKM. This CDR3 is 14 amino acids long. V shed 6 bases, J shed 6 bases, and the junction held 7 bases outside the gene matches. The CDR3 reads CASSIPGQENTIYF. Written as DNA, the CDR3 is TGTGCCAGCAGCATCCCGGGACAGGAAAACACCATATATTTT.

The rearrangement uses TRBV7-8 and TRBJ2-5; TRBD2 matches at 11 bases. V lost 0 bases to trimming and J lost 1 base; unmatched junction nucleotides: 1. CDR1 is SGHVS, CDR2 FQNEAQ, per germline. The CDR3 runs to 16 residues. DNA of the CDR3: TGTGCCAGCAGCTTAGCGGGACTAGCGGCCCAAGAGACCCAGTACTTC. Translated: CASSLAGLAAQETQYF.

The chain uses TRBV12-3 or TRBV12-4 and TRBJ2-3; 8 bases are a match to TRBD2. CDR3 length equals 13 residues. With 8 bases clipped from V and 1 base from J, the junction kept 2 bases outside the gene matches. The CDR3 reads CASGREGTDTQYF. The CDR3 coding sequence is TGTGCCAGCGGGCGGGAGGGCACAGATACGCAGTATTTT.

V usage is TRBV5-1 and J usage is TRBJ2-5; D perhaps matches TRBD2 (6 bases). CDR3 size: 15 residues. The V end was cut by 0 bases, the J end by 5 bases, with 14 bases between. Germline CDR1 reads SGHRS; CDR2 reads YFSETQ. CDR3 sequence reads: CASSLDVRGFETQYF. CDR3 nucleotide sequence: TGCGCCAGCAGCTTGGATGTCCGGGGGTTTGAGACCCAGTACTTC.

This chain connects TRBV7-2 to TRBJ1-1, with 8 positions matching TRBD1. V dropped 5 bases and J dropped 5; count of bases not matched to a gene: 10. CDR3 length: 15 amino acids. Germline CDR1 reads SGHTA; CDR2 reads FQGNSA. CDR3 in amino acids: CASSQSGGVRTEAFF. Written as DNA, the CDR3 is TGTGCCAGCAGCCAATCAGGGGGCGTCCGGACTGAAGCTTTCTTT.

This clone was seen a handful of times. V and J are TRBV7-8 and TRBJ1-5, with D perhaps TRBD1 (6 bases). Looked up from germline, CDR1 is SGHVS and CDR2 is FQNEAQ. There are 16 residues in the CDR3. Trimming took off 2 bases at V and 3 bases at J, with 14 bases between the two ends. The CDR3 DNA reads TGTGCCAGCAGCTTATTAACTGGACAGAACAATCAGCCCCAGCATTTT. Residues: CASSLLTGQNNQPQHF.

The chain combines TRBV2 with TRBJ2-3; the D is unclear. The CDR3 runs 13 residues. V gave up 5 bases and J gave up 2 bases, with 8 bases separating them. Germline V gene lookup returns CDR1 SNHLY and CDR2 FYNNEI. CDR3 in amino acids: CASSQSVTDTQYF. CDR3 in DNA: TGTGCCAGCAGTCAATCGGTCACAGATACGCAGTATTTT.

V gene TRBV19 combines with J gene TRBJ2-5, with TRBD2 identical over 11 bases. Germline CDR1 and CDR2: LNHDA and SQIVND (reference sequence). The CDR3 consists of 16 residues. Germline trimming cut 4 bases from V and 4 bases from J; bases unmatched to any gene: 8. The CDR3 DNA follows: TGTGCCAGTAGTACACCGGGACTAGCGGTACTAGAGACCCAGTACTTC. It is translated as CASSTPGLAVLETQYF.

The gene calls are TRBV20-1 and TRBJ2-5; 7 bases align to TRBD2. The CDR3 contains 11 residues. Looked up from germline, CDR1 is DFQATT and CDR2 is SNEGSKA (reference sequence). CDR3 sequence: CGGESGETQYF. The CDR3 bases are TGCGGGGGGGAGTCGGGAGAGACCCAGTACTTC.

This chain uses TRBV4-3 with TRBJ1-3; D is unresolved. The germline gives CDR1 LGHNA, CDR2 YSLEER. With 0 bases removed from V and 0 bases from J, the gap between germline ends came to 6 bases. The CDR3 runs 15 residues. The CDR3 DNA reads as TGCGCCAGCAGCCAAGAAGCCTTCTCTGGAAACACCATATATTTT. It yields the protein CASSQEAFSGNTIYF.